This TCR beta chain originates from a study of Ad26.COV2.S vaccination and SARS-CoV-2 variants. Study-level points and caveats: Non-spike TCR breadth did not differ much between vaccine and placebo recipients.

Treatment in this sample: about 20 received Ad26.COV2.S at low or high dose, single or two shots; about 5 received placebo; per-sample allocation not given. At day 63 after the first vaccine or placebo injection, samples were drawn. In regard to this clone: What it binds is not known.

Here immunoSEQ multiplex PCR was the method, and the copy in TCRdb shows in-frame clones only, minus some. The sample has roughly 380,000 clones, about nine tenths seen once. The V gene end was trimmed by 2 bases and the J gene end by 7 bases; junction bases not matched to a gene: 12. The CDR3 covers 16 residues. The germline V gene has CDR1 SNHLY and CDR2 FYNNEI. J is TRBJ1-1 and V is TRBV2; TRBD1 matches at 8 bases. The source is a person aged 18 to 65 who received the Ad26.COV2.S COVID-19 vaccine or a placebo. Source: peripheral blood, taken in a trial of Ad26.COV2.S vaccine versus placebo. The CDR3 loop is CASSETTGSGGIEAFF. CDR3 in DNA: TGTGCCAGCAGTGAAACCACCGGGTCAGGGGGCATTGAAGCTTTCTTT.